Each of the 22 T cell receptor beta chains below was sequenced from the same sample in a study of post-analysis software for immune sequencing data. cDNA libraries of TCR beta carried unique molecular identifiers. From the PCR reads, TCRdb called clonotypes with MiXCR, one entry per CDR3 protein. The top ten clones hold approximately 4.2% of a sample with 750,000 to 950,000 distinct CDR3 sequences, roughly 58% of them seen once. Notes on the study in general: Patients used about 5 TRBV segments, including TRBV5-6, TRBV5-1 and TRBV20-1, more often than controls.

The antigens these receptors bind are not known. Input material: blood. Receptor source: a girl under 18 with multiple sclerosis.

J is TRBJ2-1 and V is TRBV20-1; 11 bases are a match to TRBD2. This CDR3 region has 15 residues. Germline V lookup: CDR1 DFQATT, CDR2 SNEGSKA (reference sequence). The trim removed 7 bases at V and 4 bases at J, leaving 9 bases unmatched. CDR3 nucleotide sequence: TGCAGTGGGTCGGGACTAGCGGATTCGTACAATGAGCAGTTCTTC. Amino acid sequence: CSGSGLADSYNEQFF.

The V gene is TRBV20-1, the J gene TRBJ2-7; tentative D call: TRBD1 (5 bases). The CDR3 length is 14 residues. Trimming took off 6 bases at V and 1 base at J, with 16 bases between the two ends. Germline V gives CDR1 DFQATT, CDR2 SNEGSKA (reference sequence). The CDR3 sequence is CSAGRGSRSYEQYF. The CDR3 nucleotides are TGCAGTGCAGGAAGGGGTAGCAGATCCTACGAGCAGTACTTC.

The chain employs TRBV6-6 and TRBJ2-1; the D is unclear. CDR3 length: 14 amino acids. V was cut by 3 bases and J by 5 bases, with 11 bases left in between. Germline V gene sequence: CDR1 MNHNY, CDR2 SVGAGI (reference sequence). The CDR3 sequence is CASSYAGEDNEQFF. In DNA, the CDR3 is TGTGCCAGCAGTTATGCTGGAGAGGACAATGAGCAGTTCTTC.

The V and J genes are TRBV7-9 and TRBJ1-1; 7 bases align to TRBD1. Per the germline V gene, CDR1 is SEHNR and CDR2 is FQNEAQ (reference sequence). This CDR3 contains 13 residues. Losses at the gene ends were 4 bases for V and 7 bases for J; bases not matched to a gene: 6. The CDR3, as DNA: TGTGCCAGCAGCTCCGGGACAGCCCGTGAAGCTTTCTTT. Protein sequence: CASSSGTAREAFF.

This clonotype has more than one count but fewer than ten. DNA of the CDR3: TGTGCCAGCAGATACAGGGGTCCAAAAAACATTCAGTACTTC. Translating it yields CASRYRGPKNIQYF. The V and J genes are TRBV12-3 or TRBV12-4 and TRBJ2-4, with TRBD1 matching 7 bases. CDR3 size: 14 residues. The V gene end was trimmed by 6 bases and the J gene end by 4 bases; junction bases not matched to a gene: 6.

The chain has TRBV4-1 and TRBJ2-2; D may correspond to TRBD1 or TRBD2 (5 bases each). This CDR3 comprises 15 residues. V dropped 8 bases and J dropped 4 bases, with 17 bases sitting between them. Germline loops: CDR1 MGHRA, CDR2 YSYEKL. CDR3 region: CASHRGDRGTGELFF. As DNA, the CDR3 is TGCGCCAGCCATCGAGGGGATCGGGGCACCGGGGAGCTGTTTTTT.

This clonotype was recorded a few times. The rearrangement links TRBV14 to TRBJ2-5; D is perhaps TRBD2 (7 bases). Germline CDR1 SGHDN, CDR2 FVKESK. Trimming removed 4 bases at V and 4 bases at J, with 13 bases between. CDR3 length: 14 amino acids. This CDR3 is CASSRRGGRETQYF. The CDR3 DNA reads TGTGCCAGCAGCCGCCGCGGGGGCCGAGAGACCCAGTACTTC.

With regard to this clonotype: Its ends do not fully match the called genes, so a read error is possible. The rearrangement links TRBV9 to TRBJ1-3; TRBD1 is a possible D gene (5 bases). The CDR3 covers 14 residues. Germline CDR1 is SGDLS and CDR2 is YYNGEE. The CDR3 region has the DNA TGTGCCAGCAGCGTAGAGGGGTCTGGAAACGCCATATATTTT. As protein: CASSVEGSGNAIYF.

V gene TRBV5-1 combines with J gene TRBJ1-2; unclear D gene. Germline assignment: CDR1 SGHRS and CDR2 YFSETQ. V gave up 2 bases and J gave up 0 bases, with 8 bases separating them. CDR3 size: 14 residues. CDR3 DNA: TGCGCCAGCAGCTTCTGGGAGACTAACTATGGCTACACCTTC. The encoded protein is CASSFWETNYGYTF. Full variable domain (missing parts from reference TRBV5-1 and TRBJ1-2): KAGVTQTPRYLIKTRGQQVTLSCSPISGHRSVSWYQQTPGQGLQFLFEYFSETQRNKGNFPGRFSGRQFSNSRSEMNVSTLELGDSALYLCASSFWETNYGYTFGSGTRLTVV.

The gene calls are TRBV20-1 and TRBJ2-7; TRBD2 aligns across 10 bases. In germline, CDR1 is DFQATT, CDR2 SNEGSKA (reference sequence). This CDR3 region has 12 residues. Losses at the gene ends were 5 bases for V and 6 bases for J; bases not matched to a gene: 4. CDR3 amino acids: CSAPAGGGEQYF. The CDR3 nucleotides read TGCAGTGCTCCAGCGGGAGGGGGCGAGCAGTACTTC.

For the CDR3, the DNA is TGTGCCAGCACCACCATGGGCAATCAGCCCCAGCATTTT. Amino acid sequence: CASTTMGNQPQHF. The chain combines TRBV12-3 or TRBV12-4 with TRBJ1-5, with unresolved D. V was cut by 7 bases and J by 2 bases, with 9 bases left in between. The CDR3 loop spans 13 amino acids.

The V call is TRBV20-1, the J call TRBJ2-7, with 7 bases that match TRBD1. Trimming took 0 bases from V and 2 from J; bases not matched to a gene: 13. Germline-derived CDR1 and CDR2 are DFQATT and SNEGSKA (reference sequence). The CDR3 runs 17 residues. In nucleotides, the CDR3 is TGCAGTGCTAGAGACCCATTTAAATCAGACAGGGCCTACGAGCAGTACTTC. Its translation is CSARDPFKSDRAYEQYF.

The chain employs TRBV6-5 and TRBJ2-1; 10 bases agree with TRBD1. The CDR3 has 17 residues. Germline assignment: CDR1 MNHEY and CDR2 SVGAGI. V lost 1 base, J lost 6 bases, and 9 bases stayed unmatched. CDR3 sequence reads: CASSYWPGQGILNEQFF. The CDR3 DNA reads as TGTGCCAGCAGTTACTGGCCGGGACAGGGGATTCTCAATGAGCAGTTCTTC.

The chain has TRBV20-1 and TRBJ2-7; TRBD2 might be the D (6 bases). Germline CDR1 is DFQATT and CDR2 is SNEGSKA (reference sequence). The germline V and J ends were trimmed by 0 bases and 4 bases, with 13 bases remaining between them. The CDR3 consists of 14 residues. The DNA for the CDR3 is TGCAGTGCTAGAGATCTCGGGAGCCGGTACGAGCAGTACTTC. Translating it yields CSARDLGSRYEQYF.

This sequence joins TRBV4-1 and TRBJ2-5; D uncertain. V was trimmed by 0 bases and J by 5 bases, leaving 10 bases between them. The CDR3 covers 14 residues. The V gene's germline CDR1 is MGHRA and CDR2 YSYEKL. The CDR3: CASSQDGVLETQYF. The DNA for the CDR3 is TGCGCCAGCAGCCAAGATGGCGTGTTGGAGACCCAGTACTTC.

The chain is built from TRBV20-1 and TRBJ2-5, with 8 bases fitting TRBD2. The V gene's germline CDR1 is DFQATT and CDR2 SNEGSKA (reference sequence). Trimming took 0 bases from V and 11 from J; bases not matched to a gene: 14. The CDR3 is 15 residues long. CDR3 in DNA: TGCAGTGCTAGAGATCCCAGCGGGAGCCCCCATGAGCAGTACTTC. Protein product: CSARDPSGSPHEQYF.

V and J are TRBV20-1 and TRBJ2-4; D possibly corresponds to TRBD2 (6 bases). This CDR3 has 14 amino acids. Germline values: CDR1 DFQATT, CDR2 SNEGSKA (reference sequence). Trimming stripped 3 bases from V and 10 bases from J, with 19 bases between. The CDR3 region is CSASTLVKAGIQYF. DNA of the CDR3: TGCAGTGCTAGTACCCTAGTCAAGGCGGGGATTCAGTACTTC.

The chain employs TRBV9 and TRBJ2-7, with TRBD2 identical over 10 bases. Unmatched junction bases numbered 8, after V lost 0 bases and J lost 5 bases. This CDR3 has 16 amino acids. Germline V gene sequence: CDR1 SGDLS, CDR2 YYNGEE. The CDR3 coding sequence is TGTGCCAGCAGCGTAGGGTCTAGCGGGAGCGGGCACGAGCAGTACTTC. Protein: CASSVGSSGSGHEQYF.

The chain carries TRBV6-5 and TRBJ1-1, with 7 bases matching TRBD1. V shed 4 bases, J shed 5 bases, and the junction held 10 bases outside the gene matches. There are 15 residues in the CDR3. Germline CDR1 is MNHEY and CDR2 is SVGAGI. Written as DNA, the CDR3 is TGTGCCAGCAGTTCGACACAGGGGAGGAAAACTGAAGCTTTCTTT. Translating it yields CASSSTQGRKTEAFF.

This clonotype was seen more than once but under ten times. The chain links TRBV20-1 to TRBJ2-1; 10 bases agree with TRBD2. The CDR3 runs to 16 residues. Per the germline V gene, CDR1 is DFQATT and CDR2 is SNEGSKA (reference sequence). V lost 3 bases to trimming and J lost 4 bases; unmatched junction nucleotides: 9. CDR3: CSARDIQREGYNEQFF. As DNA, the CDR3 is TGCAGTGCTAGGGATATCCAGCGGGAGGGTTACAATGAGCAGTTCTTC.

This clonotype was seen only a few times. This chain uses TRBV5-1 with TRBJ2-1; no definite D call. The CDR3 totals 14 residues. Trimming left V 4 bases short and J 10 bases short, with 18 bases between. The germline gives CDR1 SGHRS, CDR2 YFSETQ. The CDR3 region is CASSRNVPFREQFF. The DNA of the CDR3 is TGCGCCAGCAGCCGAAACGTTCCCTTTAGGGAGCAGTTCTTC.

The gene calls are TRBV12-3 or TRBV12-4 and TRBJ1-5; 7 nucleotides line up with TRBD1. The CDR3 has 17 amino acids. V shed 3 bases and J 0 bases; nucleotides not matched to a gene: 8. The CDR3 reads CASSLGDRAYSNQPQHF. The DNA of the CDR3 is TGTGCCAGCAGTTTGGGTGACAGGGCTTATAGCAATCAGCCCCAGCATTTT.